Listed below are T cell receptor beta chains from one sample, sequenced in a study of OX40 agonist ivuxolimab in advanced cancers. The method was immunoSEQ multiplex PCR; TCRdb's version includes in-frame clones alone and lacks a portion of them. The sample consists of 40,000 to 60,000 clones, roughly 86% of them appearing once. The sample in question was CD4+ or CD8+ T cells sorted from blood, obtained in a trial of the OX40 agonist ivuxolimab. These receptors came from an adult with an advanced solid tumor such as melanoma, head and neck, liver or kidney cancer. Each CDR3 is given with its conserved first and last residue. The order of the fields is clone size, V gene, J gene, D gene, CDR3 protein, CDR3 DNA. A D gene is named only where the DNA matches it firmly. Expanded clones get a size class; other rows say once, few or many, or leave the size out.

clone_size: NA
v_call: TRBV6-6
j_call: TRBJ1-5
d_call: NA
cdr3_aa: CASSTVSRAGNQPQHF
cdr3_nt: TGTGCCAGCAGTACAGTATCCAGGGCTGGCAATCAGCCCCAGCATTTT

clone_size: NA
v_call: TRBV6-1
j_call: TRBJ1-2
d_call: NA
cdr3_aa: CASSRVSHYGYTF
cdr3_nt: TGTGCCAGCAGTCGCGTTTCCCACTATGGCTACACCTTC

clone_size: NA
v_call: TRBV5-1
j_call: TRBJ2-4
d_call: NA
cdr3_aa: CASSLGTAKNIQYF
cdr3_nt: TGCGCCAGCAGCTTGGGGACAGCCAAAAACATTCAGTACTTC

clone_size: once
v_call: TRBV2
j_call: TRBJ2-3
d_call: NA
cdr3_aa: CATRGGGTDTQYF
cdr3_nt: TGTGCCACACGAGGGGGGGGCACAGATACGCAGTATTTT

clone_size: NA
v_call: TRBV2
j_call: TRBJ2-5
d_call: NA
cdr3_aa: CASSEQPRETQYF
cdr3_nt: TGTGCCAGCAGTGAGCAACCTCGGGAGACCCAGTACTTC

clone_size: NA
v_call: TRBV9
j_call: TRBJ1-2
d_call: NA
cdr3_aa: CASSVDEGGYGYTF
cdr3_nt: TGTGCCAGCAGCGTAGATGAGGGGGGCTATGGCTACACCTTC

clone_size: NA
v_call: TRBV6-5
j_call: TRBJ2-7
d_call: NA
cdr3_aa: CASSRGLLKVYEQYF
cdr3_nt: TGTGCCAGCAGCCGGGGACTCCTCAAAGTCTACGAGCAGTACTTC

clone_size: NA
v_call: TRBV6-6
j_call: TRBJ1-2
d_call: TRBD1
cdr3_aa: CASSPGTGLNYGYTF
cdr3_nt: TGTGCCAGCAGCCCCGGGACAGGGCTTAACTATGGCTACACCTTC

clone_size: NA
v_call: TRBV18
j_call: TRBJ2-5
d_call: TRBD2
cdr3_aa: CASSPLTGGQETQYF
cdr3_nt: TGTGCCAGCTCACCCCTTACGGGGGGGCAAGAGACCCAGTACTTC

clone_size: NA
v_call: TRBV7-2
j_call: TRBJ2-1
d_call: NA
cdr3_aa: CASSYLANEQFF
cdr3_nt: TGTGCCAGCAGCTACCTAGCTAATGAGCAGTTCTTC

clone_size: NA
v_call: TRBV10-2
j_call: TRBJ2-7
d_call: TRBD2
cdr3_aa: CASSESRGSGTGWEQYF
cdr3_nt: TGCGCCAGCAGTGAGTCGCGGGGTAGCGGGACCGGCTGGGAGCAGTACTTC

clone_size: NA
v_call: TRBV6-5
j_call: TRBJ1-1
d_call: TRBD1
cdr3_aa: CASRRDRGATTEAFF
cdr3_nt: TGTGCCAGCAGACGGGACAGGGGGGCGACCACTGAAGCTTTCTTT

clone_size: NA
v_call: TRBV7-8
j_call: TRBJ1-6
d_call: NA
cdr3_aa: CASSLGQLNSPLHF
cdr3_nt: TGTGCCAGCAGCTTAGGACAGCTTAATTCACCCCTCCACTTT

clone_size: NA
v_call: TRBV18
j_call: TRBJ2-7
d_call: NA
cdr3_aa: CASSSRDGAYEQYF
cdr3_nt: TGTGCCAGCTCATCCCGGGACGGGGCCTACGAGCAGTACTTC

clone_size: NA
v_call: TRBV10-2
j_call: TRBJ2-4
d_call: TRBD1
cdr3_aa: CASTDRDRAKNIQYF
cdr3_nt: TGCGCCAGCACAGACAGGGATCGAGCCAAAAACATTCAGTACTTC

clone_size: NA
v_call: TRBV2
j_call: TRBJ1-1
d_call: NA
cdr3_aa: CASSEWAGGKVLNTEAFF
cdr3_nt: TGTGCCAGCAGTGAATGGGCCGGGGGCAAAGTGTTGAACACTGAAGCTTTCTTT

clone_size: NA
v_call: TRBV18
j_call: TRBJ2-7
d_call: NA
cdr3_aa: CASSSGVAPEQYF
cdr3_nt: TGTGCCAGCTCATCAGGGGTCGCCCCCGAGCAGTACTTC

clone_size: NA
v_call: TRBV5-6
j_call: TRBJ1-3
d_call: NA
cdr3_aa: CASSLEGLPGNTIYF
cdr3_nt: TGTGCCAGCAGCTTGGAGGGTCTACCTGGAAACACCATATATTTT

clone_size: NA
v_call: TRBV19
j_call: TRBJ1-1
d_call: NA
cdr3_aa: CASRRNTEAFF
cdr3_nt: TGTGCCAGTAGGCGGAACACTGAAGCTTTCTTT

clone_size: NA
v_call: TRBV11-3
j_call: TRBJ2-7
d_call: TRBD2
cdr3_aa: CASSKGGLAGGRERYF
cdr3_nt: TGTGCCAGCAGCAAGGGTGGGCTAGCGGGAGGACGCGAGCGGTACTTC

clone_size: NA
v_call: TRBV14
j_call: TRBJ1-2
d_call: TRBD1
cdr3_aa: CASSQGTGSGYTF
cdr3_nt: TGTGCCAGCAGCCAGGGGACAGGATCCGGCTACACCTTC

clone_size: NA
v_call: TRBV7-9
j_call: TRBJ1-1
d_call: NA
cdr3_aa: CASSLVQAPNTEAFF
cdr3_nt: TGTGCCAGCAGCTTAGTACAGGCCCCGAACACTGAAGCTTTCTTT

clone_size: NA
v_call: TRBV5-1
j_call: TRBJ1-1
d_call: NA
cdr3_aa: CASSSQAGAFF
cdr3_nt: TGCGCCAGCAGCTCACAGGCTGGGGCTTTCTTT

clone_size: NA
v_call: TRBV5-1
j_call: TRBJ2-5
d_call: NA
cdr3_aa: CASSLDGAREETQYF
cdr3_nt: TGCGCCAGCAGCTTGGATGGGGCGAGGGAAGAGACCCAGTACTTC

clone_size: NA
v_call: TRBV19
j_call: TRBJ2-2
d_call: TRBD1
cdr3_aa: CASSTYRGNTGELFF
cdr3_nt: TGTGCCAGTAGTACTTACAGGGGGAACACCGGGGAGCTGTTTTTT

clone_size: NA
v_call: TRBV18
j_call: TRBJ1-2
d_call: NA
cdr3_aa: CASSPLTDPNYGYTF
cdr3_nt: TGTGCCAGCTCACCATTGACGGACCCTAACTATGGCTACACCTTC

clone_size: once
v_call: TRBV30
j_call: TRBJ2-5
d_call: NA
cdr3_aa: CAWSGEIGAQETQYF
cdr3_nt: TGTGCCTGGAGTGGGGAAATCGGGGCCCAAGAGACCCAGTACTTC

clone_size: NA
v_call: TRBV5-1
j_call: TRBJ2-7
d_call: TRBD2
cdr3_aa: CASSPGLAGALDEQYF
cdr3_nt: TGCGCCAGCAGCCCAGGACTAGCGGGAGCTCTCGACGAGCAGTACTTC